These 12 T cell receptor beta chains were sequenced from one sample in a study of blood T cell repertoires in COVID-19 (dated by TCRdb to about 2020). Libraries were made using the immunoSEQ multiplex PCR assay. The table was pulled from immuneACCESS by TCRdb, which kept in-frame rearrangements only. Such tables lose some clones; where checked, under half of the loss comes from unresolved V genes, and the rest has no known cause. This sample has a few hundred thousand clones in its table, and 84% of those were observed once. The biggest ten clones account for about 1.5% of the sample. Sequences were obtained from peripheral blood. These receptors were obtained from a woman aged 40 to 49 who had recovered from COVID-19.

The chain employs TRBV18 and TRBJ2-3, with TRBD1 identical over 8 bases. V was clipped by 6 bases and J by 2 bases; unmatched bases: 4. Germline V gene sequence: CDR1 KGHSH, CDR2 LQKENI. CDR3 size: 14 residues. As DNA, the CDR3 is TGTGCCAGCTCCTGGGGACAGGACACAGATACGCAGTATTTT. It codes for CASSWGQDTDTQYF.

This chain links TRBV11-3 with TRBJ2-4; possible D gene TRBD2, 5 bases. This CDR3 has 17 amino acids. V lost 5 bases, J lost 0 bases, and 17 bases lay in between. Germline V CDR1 and CDR2: SGHNT, YENEEA. Here the CDR3 DNA reads TGTGCCAGCAGCCCACCAACGGGGTTCCTAGCCAAAAACATTCAGTACTTC. It translates to CASSPPTGFLAKNIQYF.

This chain uses TRBV5-6 with TRBJ2-2, with D possibly TRBD2 on 5 matching bases. Trimming stripped 0 bases from V and 4 bases from J, with 16 bases between. CDR1 is SGHDT, CDR2 YYEEEE, per germline. The CDR3 sequence is 17 residues long. The DNA of the CDR3 is TGTGCCAGCAGCTTGGGCGGGCCCCGGACGGCCACCGGGGAGCTGTTTTTT. Protein: CASSLGGPRTATGELFF. Complete variable domain (other parts from reference TRBV5-6 and TRBJ2-2): DAGVTQSPTHLIKTRGQQVTLRCSPKSGHDTVSWYQQALGQGPQFIFQYYEEEERQRGNFPDRFSGHQFPNYSSELNVNALLLGDSALYLCASSLGGPRTATGELFFGEGSRLTVL.

V gene TRBV11-3 combines with J gene TRBJ1-4, with D unclear. The CDR3 runs 12 residues. V was trimmed by 1 base and J by 17 bases, leaving 14 bases between them. Germline lookup yields CDR1 SGHNT and CDR2 YENEEA. The CDR3 DNA is TGTGCCAGCAGCTTAGTTCCCGGTAACCTATTTTTT. Its protein product is CASSLVPGNLFF.

J is TRBJ2-7 and V is TRBV7-9, with 10 bases aligning to TRBD2. This CDR3 spans 16 amino acids. Germline CDR1 SEHNR, CDR2 FQNEAQ (reference sequence). Losses at the gene ends were 5 bases for V and 2 bases for J; bases not matched to a gene: 9. The CDR3 nucleotides are TGTGCCAGCAGCCGGACACCGGGACTAGCGCCCTACGAGCAGTACTTC. Its protein is CASSRTPGLAPYEQYF.

This clone was detected only once. V and J are TRBV15 and TRBJ1-2; D not certain. Trimming removed 6 bases from V and 1 base from J, with 9 bases in between. The CDR3 has 13 residues. CDR1 is LNHNV, CDR2 YYDKDF, per germline (reference sequence). The CDR3 protein is CATSAARNYGYTF. CDR3 nucleotide sequence: TGTGCCACCAGTGCGGCTCGTAACTATGGCTACACCTTC.

The V and J genes are TRBV5-1 and TRBJ1-2; D ambiguous. Germline values: CDR1 SGHRS, CDR2 YFSETQ. The CDR3 has 13 amino acids. V dropped 2 bases and J dropped 8 bases, with 13 bases sitting between them. For the CDR3, the DNA is TGCGCCAGCAGCTTAGGTCCGGGTCACGGCTACACCTTC. This sequence encodes CASSLGPGHGYTF.

The J gene is TRBJ1-2, the V gene TRBV5-4; a weak D match, TRBD1 (5 bases). V was clipped by 0 bases and J by 5 bases, with 17 bases between them. Germline CDR1 reads SGHNT; CDR2 reads YYREEE (reference sequence). The CDR3 is 16 amino acids. CDR3 protein: CASSLGTGTGGYGYTF. The CDR3 region has the DNA TGTGCCAGCAGCTTGGGAACCGGGACCGGGGGGTATGGCTACACCTTC.

V gene TRBV7-6 combines with J gene TRBJ2-5, with TRBD2 matching 7 bases. Trimming cost V 1 base and J 2 bases; bases outside gene matches: 4. CDR3 size: 15 residues. Germline CDR1 SGHVS, CDR2 FNYEAQ. CDR3 nucleotide sequence: TGTGCCAGCAGCTTAGGGCTAGCGGATCAAGAGACCCAGTACTTC. Translation gives CASSLGLADQETQYF.

V gene TRBV28 combines with J gene TRBJ2-7, with D possibly TRBD2 on 6 matching bases. Per the germline V gene, CDR1 is MDHEN and CDR2 is SYDVKM. The CDR3 is made up of 16 amino acids. The V end was cut by 5 bases, the J end by 4 bases, with 21 bases between. The DNA of the CDR3 is TGTGCCAGCAGTCCTGGGTGGGCAGCGGGCCGATACGAGCAGTACTTC. Its protein is CASSPGWAAGRYEQYF.

This clone was seen a handful of times. The J gene is TRBJ2-1, the V gene TRBV6-4; 9 nucleotides agree with TRBD1. The CDR3 spans 14 residues. Germline-derived CDR1 and CDR2 are MRHNA and SNTAGT. V lost 8 bases to trimming and J lost 3 bases; unmatched junction nucleotides: 5. CDR3 bases: TGTGCCAGCTCCAGACAGGGGGGCTACAATGAGCAGTTCTTC. Protein sequence: CASSRQGGYNEQFF.

CDR3 protein: CASSQSGTVTYEQYF. The CDR3 bases are TGTGCCAGCAGCCAATCCGGGACAGTAACCTACGAGCAGTACTTC. This chain joins TRBV7-2 and TRBJ2-7; 7 bases fit TRBD1. This CDR3 is built from 15 residues. Germline V gene data show CDR1 as SGHTA and CDR2 as FQGNSA. The V gene end was trimmed by 5 bases and the J gene end by 2 bases; junction bases not matched to a gene: 9. The whole variable domain, remainder taken from reference TRBV7-2 and TRBJ2-7, is GAGVSQSPSNKVTEKGKDVELRCDPISGHTALYWYRQSLGQGLEFLIYFQGNSAPDKSGLPSDRFSAERTGGSVSTLTIQRTQQEDSAVYLCASSQSGTVTYEQYFGPGTRLTVT.